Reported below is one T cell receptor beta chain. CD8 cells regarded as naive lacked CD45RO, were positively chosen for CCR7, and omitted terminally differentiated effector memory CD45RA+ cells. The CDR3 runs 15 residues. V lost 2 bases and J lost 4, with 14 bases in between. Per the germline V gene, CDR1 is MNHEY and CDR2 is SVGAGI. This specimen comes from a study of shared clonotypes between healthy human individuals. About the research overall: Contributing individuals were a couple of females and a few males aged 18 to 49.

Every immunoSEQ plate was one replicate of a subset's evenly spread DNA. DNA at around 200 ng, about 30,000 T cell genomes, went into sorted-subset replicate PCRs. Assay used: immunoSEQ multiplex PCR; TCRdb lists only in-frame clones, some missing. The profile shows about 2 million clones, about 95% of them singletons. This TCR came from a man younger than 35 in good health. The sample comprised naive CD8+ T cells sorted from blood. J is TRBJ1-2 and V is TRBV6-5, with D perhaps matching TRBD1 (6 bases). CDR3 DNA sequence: TGTGCCAGCAGTTACGGTTCAGGGGTTGCCTATGGCTACACCTTC. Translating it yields CASSYGSGVAYGYTF.